This T cell receptor beta chain was found in a study of OX40 agonist ivuxolimab in advanced cancers. The wider study: At doses from 0.01 to 10 mg/kg, patients were given intravenous ivuxolimab every 2 weeks. The study reported partial responses in three patients: one hepatocellular carcinoma, two cutaneous melanoma. Study-wide points: Clonal expansion from baseline to week 6 occurred in both CD4+ and CD8+ T cells.

Any history of autoimmune disease or systemic immunosuppression disqualified patients. CDR1 is SGDLS and CDR2 is YYNGEE in the germline V gene. The CDR3 covers 14 residues. Germline trimming cut 4 bases from V and 5 bases from J; bases unmatched to any gene: 8. As concerns this clone: The target antigen is unknown.

Only in-frame clones appear in the TCRdb table, and some are missing; sequencing was by immunoSEQ multiplex PCR. The sample records about 88,000 clones, approximately 90% being singletons. This chain joins TRBV9 and TRBJ2-7; 8 nucleotides match TRBD2. The sequence came from an adult with an advanced solid tumor such as melanoma, head and neck, liver or kidney cancer. The material was CD4+ or CD8+ T cells sorted from blood, obtained in a trial of the OX40 agonist ivuxolimab. CDR3 sequence (DNA): TGTGCCAGCAGCCCCGGGGGGGTTTCGGACGAGCAGTACTTC. This gives the protein CASSPGGVSDEQYF.